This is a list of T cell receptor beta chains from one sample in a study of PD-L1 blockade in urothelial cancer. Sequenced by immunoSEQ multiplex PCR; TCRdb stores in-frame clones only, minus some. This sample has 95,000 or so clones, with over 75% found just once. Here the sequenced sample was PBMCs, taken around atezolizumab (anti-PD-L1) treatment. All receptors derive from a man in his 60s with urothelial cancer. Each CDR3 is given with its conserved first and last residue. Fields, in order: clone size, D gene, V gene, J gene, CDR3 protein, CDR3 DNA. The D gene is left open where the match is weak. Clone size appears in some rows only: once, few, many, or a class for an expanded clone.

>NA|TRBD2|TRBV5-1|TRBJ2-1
CASAKEPGTSGGGDEQFF
TGCGCCAGCGCGAAGGAACCCGGGACTAGCGGGGGCGGGGATGAGCAGTTCTTC
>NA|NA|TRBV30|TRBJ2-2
CAWSRNTGELFF
TGTGCCTGGAGCAGGAACACCGGGGAGCTGTTTTTT
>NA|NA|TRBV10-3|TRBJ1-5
CAISESQGYSSNQPQHF
TGTGCCATCAGTGAGTCGCAGGGCTACTCTAGCAATCAGCCCCAGCATTTT
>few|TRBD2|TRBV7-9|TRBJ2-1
CASSSTGTSNEQFF
TGTGCCAGCAGCTCGACCGGGACTAGCAATGAGCAGTTCTTC
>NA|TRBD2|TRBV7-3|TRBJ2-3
CASSLTPSGVTDTQYF
TGTGCCAGCAGCTTAACTCCTAGCGGGGTCACAGATACGCAGTATTTT
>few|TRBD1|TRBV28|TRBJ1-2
CASSQAGTGLNYGYTF
TGTGCCAGCAGTCAGGCCGGGACAGGGCTTAACTATGGCTACACCTTC
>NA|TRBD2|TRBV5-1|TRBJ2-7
CASSLGQLAGGDHEQYF
TGCGCCAGCAGCTTGGGCCAACTAGCGGGGGGAGATCACGAGCAGTACTTC
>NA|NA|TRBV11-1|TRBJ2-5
CASSPGLAETQYF
TGTGCCAGCAGCCCAGGGTTGGCGGAGACCCAGTACTTC
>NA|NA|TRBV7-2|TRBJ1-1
CASSLVGWEVAFF
TGTGCCAGCAGCTTAGTCGGATGGGAGGTGGCTTTCTTT
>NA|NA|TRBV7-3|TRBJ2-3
CASSLTGSLVRTDTQYF
TGTGCCAGCAGCTTAACAGGGAGCCTAGTTAGGACGGATACGCAGTATTTT
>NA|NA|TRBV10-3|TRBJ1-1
CAISQSLVEAFF
TGTGCCATCAGTCAGTCACTTGTTGAAGCTTTCTTT
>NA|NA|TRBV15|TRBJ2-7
CATSREGVYEQYF
TGTGCCACCAGCAGAGAAGGGGTCTACGAGCAGTACTTC
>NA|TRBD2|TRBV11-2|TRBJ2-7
CASRPSGRAWEQYF
TGTGCCAGCAGGCCCAGTGGGAGGGCCTGGGAGCAGTACTTC
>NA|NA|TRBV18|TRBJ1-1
CASSPRHGDTEAFF
TGTGCCAGCTCACCTCGCCACGGTGACACTGAAGCTTTCTTT
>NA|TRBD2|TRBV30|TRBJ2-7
CAWSGPGGESYEQYF
TGTGCCTGGAGTGGCCCCGGGGGGGAAAGTTACGAGCAGTACTTC
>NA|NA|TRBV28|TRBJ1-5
CASSFGQGNQPQHF
TGTGCCAGCAGTTTCGGCCAGGGCAATCAGCCCCAGCATTTT
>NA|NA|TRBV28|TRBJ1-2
CASSPGQGDYGYTF
TGTGCCAGCAGTCCAGGGCAGGGCGACTATGGCTACACCTTC
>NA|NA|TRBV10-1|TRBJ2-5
CASSESLVRETQYF
TGCGCCAGCAGTGAGTCTCTAGTTCGAGAGACCCAGTACTTC
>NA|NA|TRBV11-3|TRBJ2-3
CASSLPFQSTDTQYF
TGTGCCAGCAGCTTACCCTTCCAGAGCACAGATACGCAGTATTTT
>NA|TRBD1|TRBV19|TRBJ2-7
CASSLRTGEPVYEQYF
TGTGCCAGTAGTCTAAGGACAGGGGAGCCCGTATACGAGCAGTACTTC
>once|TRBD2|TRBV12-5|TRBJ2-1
CASGLEALAGVLNEQFF
TGTGCTAGTGGTTTGGAAGCCTTAGCGGGGGTTCTCAATGAGCAGTTCTTC
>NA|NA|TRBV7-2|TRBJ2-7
CASSLVSSYEQYF
TGTGCCAGCAGCTTAGTCAGCTCCTACGAGCAGTACTTC
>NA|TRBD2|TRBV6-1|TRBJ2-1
CASSATFSAGVYNEQFF
TGTGCCAGCAGTGCCACCTTCTCAGCGGGAGTCTACAATGAGCAGTTCTTC
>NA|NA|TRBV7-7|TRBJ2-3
CASSLDREDTQYF
TGTGCCAGCAGCTTAGACAGGGAGGATACGCAGTATTTT
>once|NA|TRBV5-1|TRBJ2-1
CASSSLQGDEQFF
TGCGCCAGCAGCTCGCTACAGGGCGATGAGCAGTTCTTC
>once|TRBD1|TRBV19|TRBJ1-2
CASKPDRANYGYTF
TGTGCCAGTAAGCCTGACAGGGCTAACTATGGCTACACCTTC
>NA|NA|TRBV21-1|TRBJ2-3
CASSKVGAGQGTDTQYF
TGTGCCAGCAGCAAAGTGGGGGCAGGCCAGGGGACAGATACGCAGTATTTT
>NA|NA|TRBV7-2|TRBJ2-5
CASSPRRSQETQYF
TGTGCCAGCAGTCCCCGAAGGAGCCAAGAGACCCAGTACTTC
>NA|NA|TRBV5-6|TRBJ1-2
CASSLAQSLSVGYTF
TGTGCCAGCAGCTTGGCTCAGTCGCTGTCTGTGGGCTACACCTTC
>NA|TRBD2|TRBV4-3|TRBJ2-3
CASSQTGGRDTQYF
TGCGCCAGCAGCCAGACGGGGGGGAGGGATACGCAGTATTTT
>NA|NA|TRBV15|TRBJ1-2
CATSSRTVTYGYTF
TGTGCCACCAGCTCACGGACAGTTACCTATGGCTACACCTTC
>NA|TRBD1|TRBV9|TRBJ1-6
CASSVGGQGVSPLHF
TGTGCCAGCAGCGTAGGGGGACAGGGAGTTTCACCCCTCCACTTT